Below, 15 T cell receptor beta chains from the same sample are listed, as sequenced in a study of blood T cell repertoires in COVID-19. TCRdb keeps only in-frame clones here, not all; method: immunoSEQ multiplex PCR. Found here are around 300,000 clones, about 87% of them singletons; the top ten hold 5%. The specimen was PBMCs or T cells enriched from blood (not recorded which). The receptor source for this set is a young man who had recovered from COVID-19.

On this clone itself: Within the sample, other DNA sequences also encode this same CDR3. This chain joins TRBV19 and TRBJ1-1; D unresolved. The CDR3 totals 13 residues. CDR1 is LNHDA, CDR2 SQIVND, per germline (reference sequence). The V end lost 2 bases, the J end lost 2 bases, and 6 bases lay between the germline ends. The DNA for the CDR3 is TGTGCCAGTAGTATATCGGGAAACACTGAAGCTTTCTTT. It is translated as CASSISGNTEAFF.

This chain joins TRBV11-2 and TRBJ2-5; TRBD2 aligns across 16 bases. CDR1 and CDR2 from the germline V gene are SGHAT and FQNNGV. This CDR3 region has 18 residues. J gave up 6 bases and V 4 bases, and 11 bases lay outside the gene matches. CDR3 sequence (DNA): TGTGCCAGCAGCTCCACCATCGGGACTAGCGGGGGGGCGAAGACCCAGTACTTC. Translated: CASSSTIGTSGGAKTQYF.

The chain is built from TRBV19 and TRBJ2-4; TRBD2 might be the D (5 bases). V lost 5 bases and J lost 2, with 10 bases in between. The germline gives CDR1 LNHDA, CDR2 SQIVND (reference sequence). CDR3 size: 14 residues. CDR3 nucleotide sequence: TGTGCCAGTAGTCCCCGGGGAACCAAAAACATTCAGTACTTC. It is translated as CASSPRGTKNIQYF.

V gene TRBV7-9 combines with J gene TRBJ1-1; the D is unclear. CDR1 SEHNR and CDR2 FQNEAQ come from the germline V gene (reference sequence). This CDR3 is built from 13 residues. Trimming shortened V by 5 bases and J by 5 bases, and 12 bases separated the two germline ends. DNA for the CDR3: TGTGCCAGCAGCCCAGAGGTCTTAACTGAAGCTTTCTTT. The encoded protein is CASSPEVLTEAFF.

The chain is built from TRBV10-1 and TRBJ1-5; TRBD1 matches 9 bases. V shed 2 bases, J shed 0 bases, and the junction held 8 bases outside the gene matches. The CDR3 length is 18 residues. Germline V gene lookup returns CDR1 WNHNN and CDR2 SYGVQD (reference sequence). CDR3 nucleotide sequence: TGCGCCAGCAGTGAGAGTAGGACAGGGGCTTATAGCAATCAGCCCCAGCATTTT. Its protein is CASSESRTGAYSNQPQHF.

This clone was picked up one time. The V gene is TRBV10-3, the J gene TRBJ2-3, with 8 bases matching TRBD2. Germline V gives CDR1 ENHRY, CDR2 SYGVKD. There are 15 residues in the CDR3. The trim removed 10 bases at V and 0 bases at J, leaving 9 bases unmatched. The CDR3 sequence: CATRGGRGSTDTQYF. The CDR3 coding sequence is TGTGCCACACGGGGGGGGCGGGGAAGCACAGATACGCAGTATTTT.

The gene calls are TRBV27 and TRBJ1-5; no reliable D call. Trimming removed 6 bases at V and 2 bases at J, with 8 bases between. Germline CDR1 and CDR2: MNHEY and SMNVEV (reference sequence). The CDR3 length is 13 residues. The CDR3 loop is CASSRRGNQPQHF. The CDR3 DNA reads TGTGCCAGCAGCCGGAGGGGCAATCAGCCCCAGCATTTT.

Remarks on this clone: This sample includes further DNA sequences coding for the same CDR3. The chain joins TRBV12-3 or TRBV12-4 to TRBJ1-1, with TRBD1 matching 7 bases. Germline trimming cut 2 bases from V and 3 bases from J; bases unmatched to any gene: 0. The CDR3 is 13 amino acids. The CDR3 nucleotides read TGTGCCAGCAGTTTAACAGGGGACACTGAAGCTTTCTTT. It yields the protein CASSLTGDTEAFF.

The rearrangement joins TRBV6-5 to TRBJ2-7; 9 bases line up with TRBD1. CDR1 is MNHEY and CDR2 is SVGAGI in the germline V gene. The V segment lost 2 bases and the J segment 6 bases; nucleotides outside the gene matches: 5. The CDR3 covers 14 residues. The CDR3 reads CASSYPDRGAEQYF. As DNA, the CDR3 is TGTGCCAGCAGTTACCCGGACAGGGGTGCCGAGCAGTACTTC.

The J gene is TRBJ1-2, the V gene TRBV27; TRBD1 agrees at 9 bases. V lost 6 bases and J lost 7; bases outside the gene matches: 6. The CDR3 covers 13 residues. Per the germline V gene, CDR1 is MNHEY and CDR2 is SMNVEV (reference sequence). This CDR3 reads CASSGQGMGGYTF. The CDR3 DNA sequence: TGTGCCAGCAGCGGACAGGGGATGGGTGGCTACACCTTC.

The genes are TRBV4-1 and TRBJ2-7; no clear D gene. The V end was cut by 4 bases, the J end by 6 bases, with 13 bases between. The CDR3 runs to 13 residues. Germline V lookup: CDR1 MGHRA, CDR2 YSYEKL. DNA for the CDR3: TGCGCCAGCAGCCTCAGCGAGGCTGCCGAGCAGTACTTC. Protein product: CASSLSEAAEQYF.

The table lists this clone with a count of one. J is TRBJ2-3 and V is TRBV4-1; D is undetermined. Trimming pared 3 bases from V and 0 bases from J, leaving 4 bases between. Per germline, CDR1 MGHRA and CDR2 YSYEKL. The CDR3 covers 13 residues. The CDR3 loop is CASSQGSTDTQYF. CDR3 DNA: TGCGCCAGCAGCCAGGGCAGCACAGATACGCAGTATTTT.

The chain joins TRBV13 to TRBJ2-7; TRBD1 agrees at 10 bases. Germline V gene sequence: CDR1 PRHDT, CDR2 FYEKMQ (reference sequence). The CDR3 covers 14 residues. Losses at the gene ends were 5 bases for V and 2 bases for J; bases not matched to a gene: 3. The CDR3 sequence is CASSPDRGAYEQYF. CDR3 DNA: TGTGCCAGCAGCCCGGACAGGGGGGCCTACGAGCAGTACTTC.

This chain joins TRBV6-5 and TRBJ1-5; 8 nucleotides align to TRBD1. The CDR3 consists of 13 residues. The germline V gene encodes CDR1 MNHEY and CDR2 SVGAGI. With 8 bases clipped from V and 5 bases from J, the junction kept 5 bases outside the gene matches. The CDR3, as DNA: TGTGCCAGCTCGGACAGGGATTATCAGCCCCAGCATTTT. Its translation: CASSDRDYQPQHF.

This rearrangement joins TRBV6-1 to TRBJ1-2; 9 bases line up with TRBD1. J was trimmed by 3 bases and V by 2 bases; bases with no gene match: 4. Germline values: CDR1 MNHNS, CDR2 SASEGT. The CDR3 totals 15 residues. CDR3 DNA sequence: TGTGCCAGCAGTGAAACGGGACAGGGCGACTATGGCTACACCTTC. It translates to CASSETGQGDYGYTF.